The 19 T cell receptor beta chains in this list originate from one sample, sequenced in a study of blood T cell repertoires in COVID-19. Profiled with immunoSEQ multiplex PCR; TCRdb holds only in-frame clones, not every one. In the table there are 250,000 to 300,000 clones, around 84% of which are singletons. Sequenced material: PBMCs or T cells enriched from blood (not recorded which). Receptor source: a man aged 25-45 years with acute COVID-19.

This clone was observed a handful of times. J is TRBJ2-7 and V is TRBV5-4, with 7 positions matching TRBD1. The length of the CDR3 is 14 residues. The V segment lost 2 bases and the J segment 6 bases; nucleotides outside the gene matches: 8. Per the germline V gene, CDR1 is SGHNT and CDR2 is YYREEE (reference sequence). In nucleotides, the CDR3 is TGTGCCAGCAGCTTACCGGGACAGATGATCGAGCAGTACGTC. It yields the protein CASSLPGQMIEQYV.

The chain is built from TRBV28 and TRBJ1-3; D unclear. This CDR3 spans 16 amino acids. Looked up from germline, CDR1 is MDHEN and CDR2 is SYDVKM. With 6 bases removed from V and 3 bases from J, the gap between germline ends came to 18 bases. CDR3 nucleotides: TGTGCCAGCAGCCTTCCGAGAGGCACCCGTGGAAACACCATATATTTT. Translation: CASSLPRGTRGNTIYF. Looking up the rest from reference TRBV28 and TRBJ1-3 gives the full variable domain: DVKVTQSSRYLVKRTGEKVFLECVQDMDHENMFWYRQDPGLGLRLIYFSYDVKMKEKGDIPEGYSVSREKKERFSLILESASTNQTSMYLCASSLPRGTRGNTIYFGEGSWLTVV.

The chain uses TRBV24-1 and TRBJ2-5; a possible D gene is TRBD1 (6 bases). The CDR3 is made up of 13 amino acids. Looked up from germline, CDR1 is KGHDR and CDR2 is SFDVKD. V lost 4 bases and J lost 3, with 8 bases in between. CDR3 bases: TGTGCCACCAGTGAGGGGGCGGAAGAGACCCAGTACTTC. It translates to CATSEGAEETQYF.

The table lists this clone with many counts. The rearrangement uses TRBV30 and TRBJ1-4; 7 nucleotides match TRBD1. V shed 1 base, J shed 7 bases, and the junction held 6 bases outside the gene matches. The germline CDR1 and CDR2 sequences are GTSNPN and SVGIG (reference sequence). The CDR3 has 14 residues. CDR3 DNA sequence: TGTGCCTGGAGTGGAGGGACAGATCTTGAAAAACTGTTTTTT. Its translation: CAWSGGTDLEKLFF. Full variable domain (outside the CDR3, taken from reference TRBV30 and TRBJ1-4): SQTIHQWPATLVQPVGSPLSLECTVEGTSNPNLYWYRQAAGRGLQLLFYSVGIGQISSEVPQNLSASRPQDRQFILSSKKLLLSDSGFYLCAWSGGTDLEKLFFGSGTQLSVL.

This clone was recorded a few times. This sequence joins TRBV3-1 (or the pseudogene TRBV3-2) and TRBJ1-2, with TRBD1 as a possible D gene (6 bases). The CDR3 extends over 13 amino acids. CDR1 is LGHDT, CDR2 YNNKEL, per germline (reference sequence). The V gene lost 5 bases and the J gene lost 7 bases, with 14 bases spanning the gap. The CDR3 DNA reads TGTGCCAGCAGCGAGGGGGGGACCGGTGGCTACACCTTC. Amino acid sequence: CASSEGGTGGYTF.

J is TRBJ1-3 and V is TRBV28; unclear D gene. With 3 bases removed from V and 0 bases from J, the gap between germline ends came to 6 bases. The germline gives CDR1 MDHEN, CDR2 SYDVKM. The CDR3 has 14 amino acids. This chain's CDR3 is CASSFGDSGNTIYF. The CDR3 coding sequence is TGTGCCAGCAGTTTCGGAGACTCTGGAAACACCATATATTTT. Combining the CDR3 with reference TRBV28 and TRBJ1-3 gives the whole variable domain DVKVTQSSRYLVKRTGEKVFLECVQDMDHENMFWYRQDPGLGLRLIYFSYDVKMKEKGDIPEGYSVSREKKERFSLILESASTNQTSMYLCASSFGDSGNTIYFGEGSWLTVV.

The rearrangement uses TRBV2 and TRBJ1-3, with 8 bases identical to TRBD1. This CDR3 has 16 residues. Per germline, CDR1 SNHLY and CDR2 FYNNEI. The J segment lost 4 bases and the V segment lost 5 bases, leaving 10 bases of the junction unmatched. The CDR3 region has the DNA TGTGCCAGCAGTCTGAGGCAGGGGGCTACAGGAAACACCATATATTTT. This gives the protein CASSLRQGATGNTIYF. Filled out from reference TRBV2 and TRBJ1-3, the complete variable domain reads EPEVTQTPSHQVTQMGQEVILRCVPISNHLYFYWYRQILGQKVEFLVSFYNNEISEKSEIFDDQFSVERPDGSNFTLKIRSTKLEDSAMYFCASSLRQGATGNTIYFGEGSWLTVV.

The rearrangement joins TRBV5-4 to TRBJ2-3; no definite D call. V was pared by 5 bases and J by 2 bases, with 18 bases between. Germline V lookup: CDR1 SGHNT, CDR2 YYREEE (reference sequence). The CDR3 sequence is 16 residues long. The DNA of the CDR3 is TGTGCCAGCAGTAAGCTTTCCGTGGGCATCACAGATACGCAGTATTTT. This encodes CASSKLSVGITDTQYF. The full variable domain, its missing parts supplied by reference TRBV5-4 and TRBJ2-3, is ETGVTQSPTHLIKTRGQQVTLRCSSQSGHNTVSWYQQALGQGPQFIFQYYREEENGRGNFPPRFSGLQFPNYSSELNVNALELDDSALYLCASSKLSVGITDTQYFGPGTRLTVL.

V gene TRBV15 combines with J gene TRBJ2-1, with D perhaps TRBD2 (6 bases). This CDR3 is built from 16 residues. Deletions cut 3 bases from V and 0 bases from J, with 12 bases between. The germline V gene has CDR1 LNHNV and CDR2 YYDKDF (reference sequence). The CDR3: CATSRGRGASYNEQFF. The CDR3 DNA reads TGTGCCACCAGCAGGGGGCGCGGGGCCTCCTACAATGAGCAGTTCTTC. Filled out from reference TRBV15 and TRBJ2-1, the complete variable domain reads DAMVIQNPRYQVTQFGKPVTLSCSQTLNHNVMYWYQQKSSQAPKLLFHYYDKDFNNEADTPDNFQSRRPNTSFCFLDIRSPGLGDTAMYLCATSRGRGASYNEQFFGPGTRLTVL.

The chain combines TRBV27 with TRBJ2-7, with TRBD2 matching over 8 bases. The CDR3 runs to 14 residues. Germline V lookup: CDR1 MNHEY, CDR2 SMNVEV (reference sequence). The V segment lost 8 bases and the J segment 2 bases; nucleotides outside the gene matches: 8. The CDR3 here is CASAASGSAYEQYV. CDR3 sequence (DNA): TGTGCCAGCGCTGCCAGCGGGAGTGCCTACGAGCAGTACGTC.

As to this clone: One end of the junction fails to match germline, which may point to a read error. The rearrangement joins TRBV6-5 to TRBJ2-1; TRBD2 matches at 9 bases. Germline CDR1 reads MNHEY; CDR2 reads SVGAGI. This CDR3 has 12 residues. CDR3 in DNA: TGTGCCAGCAGCCTTTCGGGCGGGGGGGAGGTCTTC. Amino acid sequence: CASSLSGGGEVF.

The V gene is TRBV11-2, the J gene TRBJ2-1, with 9 bases that match TRBD2. The V gene's germline CDR1 is SGHAT and CDR2 FQNNGV. V lost 5 bases to trimming and J lost 4 bases; unmatched junction nucleotides: 15. The CDR3 covers 18 residues. As DNA, the CDR3 is TGTGCCAGCAGCGGACCTTCGGTTGCGGGAGGGGGATACAATGAGCAGTTCTTC. Encoded protein: CASSGPSVAGGGYNEQFF. Drawing the rest from reference TRBV11-2 and TRBJ2-1, the complete variable domain is EAGVAQSPRYKIIEKRQSVAFWCNPISGHATLYWYQQILGQGPKLLIQFQNNGVVDDSQLPKDRFSAERLKGVDSTLKIQPAKLEDSAVYLCASSGPSVAGGGYNEQFFGPGTRLTVL.

The genes are TRBV18 and TRBJ1-4; 10 bases map to TRBD1. Germline lookup yields CDR1 KGHSH and CDR2 LQKENI. This CDR3 has 15 amino acids. Trimming took 6 bases from V and 4 from J; bases not matched to a gene: 5. The CDR3 nucleotides are TGTGCCAGCTCTCGGGACAGGGGACTTAATGAAAAACTGTTTTTT. Its protein is CASSRDRGLNEKLFF. The full variable domain, its missing parts supplied by reference TRBV18 and TRBJ1-4, is NAGVMQNPRHLVRRRGQEARLRCSPMKGHSHVYWYRQLPEEGLKFMVYLQKENIIDESGMPKERFSAEFPKEGPSILRIQQVVRGDSAAYFCASSRDRGLNEKLFFGSGTQLSVL.

CDR3 in DNA: TGTGCCAGTAGTATGGGCGAGGACAGGGGGATCAAGAGGAACACTGAAGCTTTCTTT. Translating it yields CASSMGEDRGIKRNTEAFF. The rearrangement joins TRBV19 to TRBJ1-1, with 10 nucleotides matching TRBD1. CDR3 length equals 19 residues. The junction had 14 bases not matched to a gene; V was cut back by 3 bases and J by 1 base. Germline V gene data show CDR1 as LNHDA and CDR2 as SQIVND (reference sequence).

The chain employs TRBV15 and TRBJ2-1; the match to TRBD2 covers 8 bases. Germline assignment: CDR1 LNHNV and CDR2 YYDKDF (reference sequence). V lost 5 bases, J lost 9 bases, and 9 bases stayed unmatched. CDR3 length: 14 amino acids. For the CDR3, the DNA is TGTGCCACCAGCCCCGGGACTAGTAGGCCTGAGCAGTTCTTC. It translates to CATSPGTSRPEQFF.

The rearrangement links TRBV29-1 to TRBJ2-5, with TRBD2 matching 9 bases. The CDR3 consists of 12 residues. CDR1 and CDR2 from the germline V gene are SQVTM and ANQGSEA. The junction had 2 bases not matched to a gene; V was cut back by 6 bases and J by 3 bases. CDR3 loop: CSVRLAEETQYF. As DNA, the CDR3 is TGCAGCGTGAGACTAGCGGAAGAGACCCAGTACTTC.

This clone was seen a few times. The chain carries TRBV19 and TRBJ1-2, with D perhaps TRBD1 (5 bases). The germline CDR1 and CDR2 sequences are LNHDA and SQIVND (reference sequence). V shed 5 bases and J shed 2 bases, with 12 bases lying between them. The CDR3 has 14 amino acids. The CDR3 region is CASSPGGRNYGYTF. The CDR3 DNA sequence: TGTGCCAGTAGTCCCGGGGGGAGAAACTATGGCTACACCTTC.

This chain connects TRBV10-3 to TRBJ2-7; a weak D match, TRBD2 (6 bases). In germline, CDR1 is ENHRY, CDR2 SYGVKD. The CDR3 totals 13 residues. The V end was cut by 5 bases, the J end by 3 bases, with 11 bases between. CDR3 residues: CAISPGLNYEQYV. As DNA, the CDR3 is TGTGCCATCAGTCCGGGACTGAACTACGAGCAGTACGTC.

The chain has TRBV19 and TRBJ1-3; D possibly corresponds to TRBD1 (5 bases). Germline V gene sequence: CDR1 LNHDA, CDR2 SQIVND (reference sequence). CDR3 size: 15 residues. The ends were cut back, 6 bases at V and 0 bases at J, with 12 bases in the middle. The CDR3 nucleotides read TGTGCCAGTAGCCCCCGGACAAACTCTGGAAACACCATATATTTT. Translation gives CASSPRTNSGNTIYF.